The 8 T cell receptor beta chains listed next were all sequenced from one sample in a study of cytotoxic CD8 clonotypes in ibrutinib-treated CLL. The table came from immunoSEQ multiplex PCR; TCRdb's copy has only in-frame clones and leaves some out. Among approximately 320,000 clones listed, roughly 71% were seen once. The sequenced sample was PBMCs, obtained after 36 months of ibrutinib treatment. These receptors originate from a human donor with chronic lymphocytic leukemia.

The chain employs TRBV2 and TRBJ2-7, with D perhaps being TRBD1 or TRBD2 (5 bases each). V dropped 6 bases and J dropped 3 bases, with 21 bases sitting between them. This CDR3 contains 16 residues. Looked up from germline, CDR1 is SNHLY and CDR2 is FYNNEI. The CDR3: CASREAGTRRYYEQYF. The CDR3 DNA reads as TGTGCCAGCAGGGAGGCAGGGACGAGGCGATACTACGAGCAGTACTTC.

This chain joins TRBV6-1 and TRBJ1-5; D perhaps matches TRBD1 (6 bases). CDR1 is MNHNS, CDR2 SASEGT, per germline. With 5 bases removed from V and 0 bases from J, the gap between germline ends came to 11 bases. The CDR3 consists of 15 residues. This CDR3 reads CASSPVDSSNQPQHF. DNA for the CDR3: TGTGCCAGCAGTCCCGTGGACAGTAGCAATCAGCCCCAGCATTTT.

This clone was recorded only once. The rearrangement joins TRBV27 to TRBJ2-7, with D hard to call. The V and J ends lost 5 bases and 2 bases respectively, with 10 bases between them. The CDR3 sequence is 13 residues long. Germline lookup yields CDR1 MNHEY and CDR2 SMNVEV (reference sequence). The CDR3 sequence is CASSNQDTYEQYF. The CDR3, as DNA: TGTGCCAGCAGTAACCAAGACACCTACGAGCAGTACTTC.

The gene calls are TRBV5-5 and TRBJ2-7; TRBD2 agrees at 11 bases. V trimming: 6 bases; J trimming: 5 bases; junction bases outside the gene matches: 4. The CDR3 length is 13 residues. Germline CDR1 reads SGHKS; CDR2 reads YYEKEE (reference sequence). This CDR3 is CASKTSGSHEQYF. The CDR3 nucleotides read TGTGCCAGCAAAACTAGCGGGAGCCACGAGCAGTACTTC.

This clone occurred a few times. The J gene is TRBJ2-3, the V gene TRBV27, with D hard to call. V gave up 3 bases and J gave up 4 bases, with 5 bases separating them. The CDR3 is made up of 12 amino acids. Germline V gene sequence: CDR1 MNHEY, CDR2 SMNVEV (reference sequence). This CDR3 reads CASSLPADTQYF. CDR3 DNA sequence: TGTGCCAGCAGTTTGCCGGCAGATACGCAGTATTTT.

The genes are TRBV11-2 and TRBJ2-7; 7 bases agree with TRBD1. From germline, CDR1 is SGHAT and CDR2 FQNNGV. The CDR3 is 15 amino acids. Germline trimming cut 0 bases from V and 2 bases from J; bases unmatched to any gene: 4. The CDR3 bases are TGTGCCAGCAGCTTAGATAACAGGGGTGCCTACGAGCAGTACTTC. It yields the protein CASSLDNRGAYEQYF.

The chain employs TRBV5-6 and TRBJ2-3, with a possible D match to TRBD2 (6 bases). The V end lost 1 base, the J end lost 4 bases, and 13 bases lay between the germline ends. This CDR3 spans 15 amino acids. Germline CDR1 is SGHDT and CDR2 is YYEEEE. The CDR3 is CASSLFGGRPDTQYF. CDR3 DNA: TGTGCCAGCAGCTTGTTCGGGGGAAGGCCAGATACGCAGTATTTT.

V gene TRBV19 combines with J gene TRBJ2-1; 11 nucleotides align to TRBD2. The germline CDR1 and CDR2 sequences are LNHDA and SQIVND (reference sequence). J gave up 4 bases and V 3 bases, and 5 bases lay outside the gene matches. The CDR3 runs 16 residues. The CDR3 sequence: CASSISGTSGYNEQFF. CDR3 in DNA: TGTGCCAGTAGTATCTCCGGGACTAGCGGATACAATGAGCAGTTCTTC.